One and the same sample provided the 8 T cell receptor beta chains below, sequenced in a study of T cell repertoires in cytomegalovirus infection (dated by TCRdb to 2018 to 2020). Sample treatment or condition, as interpreted from the label and publication: in vitro stimulation with specific CMV peptide epitopes to enrich CMV-specific T cells. TCRdb lists the instrument as Illumina HiSeq 1500. TCRdb reprocessing: public reads trimmed at Q25 with fastp, clones called with MiXCR, in-frame beta chains kept. Rows matching on CDR3 protein sequence are summarized as one entry with the most common DNA and genes. Present in this sample are about 900,000 distinct CDR3 sequences, 31% of which were seen just once. The ten largest clones take up 11% to 15% of the sample. No antigen is known for these receptors. The sample consisted of cultured CD8+ T cells from PBMCs, taken from culture after CMV antigen stimulation. All receptors derive from a human donor in good health (CMV status not recorded). Some clones in this sample may be carry-over from other donors' samples.

Ten or more counts support this clonotype. The genes are TRBV12-3 or TRBV12-4 and TRBJ2-2; 7 bases align to TRBD2. With 7 bases clipped from V and 5 bases from J, the junction kept 4 bases outside the gene matches. The CDR3 is 13 residues long. CDR3 region: CASKREGTGELFF. The CDR3 nucleotides are TGTGCCAGCAAAAGGGAGGGAACCGGGGAGCTGTTTTTT.

The chain joins TRBV27 to TRBJ1-4; D unresolved. Germline V gene sequence: CDR1 MNHEY, CDR2 SMNVEV (reference sequence). V lost 3 bases to trimming and J lost 8 bases, with 13 bases between them. The CDR3 sequence is 14 residues long. The CDR3 loop reads CASSLHSRGEKLFF. CDR3 DNA sequence: TGTGCCAGCAGTTTGCACAGCCGAGGGGAAAAACTGTTTTTT.

V usage is TRBV25-1 and J usage is TRBJ2-6; D unresolved. Germline V CDR1 and CDR2: MGHDK, SYGVNS. V lost 1 base, J lost 3 bases, and 13 bases lay in between. The CDR3 covers 17 residues. CDR3 coding DNA: TGTGCCAGCAGTGAATTTACGTCCGTTGGTGGGGCCAACGTCCTGACTTTC. It yields the protein CASSEFTSVGGANVLTF.

The chain couples TRBV5-8 to TRBJ1-5, with 10 positions matching TRBD1. Germline CDR1 reads SGHTS; CDR2 reads YDEGEE. This CDR3 is 13 amino acids long. The CDR3 sequence is CATGQGVVQPQHF. The CDR3 DNA sequence: TGTGCTACCGGACAGGGGGTAGTACAGCCCCAGCATTTT.

This chain connects TRBV3-1 to TRBJ2-5; D could derive from TRBD1 or TRBD2 (6 bases each). The CDR3 runs 16 residues. V was cut by 6 bases and J by 5 bases, with 22 bases left in between. Germline V gene lookup returns CDR1 LGHDT and CDR2 YNNKEL (reference sequence). The CDR3 DNA is TGTGCCAGCAGAGGGCTAGCCGGGGGCGTGCTGGAGACCCAGTACTTC. Residues: CASRGLAGGVLETQYF.

The V call is TRBV7-6, the J call TRBJ2-2; 9 bases line up with TRBD2. Germline CDR1 reads SGHVS; CDR2 reads FNYEAQ. V was pared by 5 bases and J by 5 bases, with 12 bases of the junction left unmatched. The CDR3 consists of 17 residues. This CDR3 is CASSARAGGPGTGELFF. The CDR3 coding sequence is TGTGCCAGCAGCGCCAGGGCGGGGGGGCCCGGAACCGGGGAGCTGTTTTTT.

With regard to this clonotype: This clone may be a read error of a much larger clone one base away. The rearrangement links TRBV5-8 to TRBJ1-5; 7 nucleotides align to TRBD1. The ends lost 4 bases at V and 4 bases at J; junction bases unmatched: 8. Per the germline V gene, CDR1 is SGHTS and CDR2 is YDEGEE. The CDR3 loop spans 15 amino acids. CDR3 region: CASSMGTAINQPQHF. CDR3 in DNA: TGTGCCAGCAGCATGGGGACAGCTATTAATCAGCCCCAGCATTTT.

This chain connects TRBV28 to TRBJ2-1; D unclear. Per the germline V gene, CDR1 is MDHEN and CDR2 is SYDVKM. This CDR3 is built from 15 residues. The ends were cut back, 3 bases at V and 0 bases at J, with 9 bases in the middle. CDR3 residues: CASSFRQFSYNEQFF. The CDR3 nucleotides are TGTGCCAGCAGTTTCAGGCAGTTCTCCTACAATGAGCAGTTCTTC.